This T cell receptor beta chain emerged from a study of blood T cell repertoires in COVID-19 (dated by TCRdb to the early 2020s). With regard to the full study: The collaborator samples originated in the United States, Italy and Spain and spanned the acute and convalescent phases of COVID-19. The material from the prospective study consisted of cDNA or gDNA derived from T cells, B-cell-depleted T cells, or PBMCs. The dataset comprised deeply sampled blood TCRbeta repertoires from subjects exposed to, actively infected with, or recovered from COVID-19. The repertoires were made available in a free public database intended to serve as a resource for research on the immune response to SARS-CoV-2. The samples were drawn from the first 160 participants of the ongoing ImmuneRACE study and from over a thousand subjects provided by 6 global collaborators. Sample metadata almost always included a de-identified subject ID, COVID-19 status, age in years and sex. Where available, HLA class I and class II types were taken from metadata supplied by the sample provider and were not determined by assay-based typing.

Enrolling through a virtual design, the prospective study's participants ranged in age from roughly 18 to 100 years and lived across roughly 24 United States geographic areas. In the prospective study, participants were assigned to cohorts based on the clinical history participants reported in a screening survey and a study questionnaire. Exposed participants were defined as having been in contact with someone with a PCR-confirmed or clinician-diagnosed COVID-19 case within 2 weeks of study entry. Mobile phlebotomists in the prospective study collected whole blood, serum and a nasopharyngeal or oropharyngeal swab from every participant. Additional blood draws and questionnaires over a 2-month period could optionally be provided by prospective study participants. Prospective study blood samples were shipped either frozen or at room temperature before DNA extraction. The immunoSEQ Assay, a bias-controlled multiplex PCR, was used to amplify TCRbeta CDR3 regions from genomic DNA. The authors' pipeline ran thus. The number of nucleated cells in each sample was estimated from the amplification of reference gene primers within the assay. To quantify the absolute abundance of each unique TCRbeta CDR3 rearrangement, sequence reads were collapsed and filtered. For each sample, productive Simpson clonality was calculated as the square root of Simpson's diversity index across productive rearrangements. TCRdb limited this immuneACCESS table to in-frame rearrangements with V and J called. A share of clones is missing; checked studies link under half to unresolved V genes, and the rest is unexplained. The D gene and trimming were derived from the DNA, and the V and J assignments and clone size from that table. The sample data list over 200,000 clones, and 75% to 90% of these were observed just once. Of the sample, about 4% is held by the ten largest clones.

Per the germline V gene, MNHEY is the CDR1 and SVGAGI is the CDR2. The germline ends are 5 bases apart after V is trimmed by 2 bases and J by 1 base. The CDR3, cysteine through phenylalanine, is 14 amino acids long. Of the read, only the CDR3 DNA is kept; its 42 bases are in frame from base 1. General study outcomes and caveats: Clinical and demographic metadata were provided uncurated, with the amount varying by source and participant.

To note about this clone: Its antigen remains undetermined. No base quality values were provided; no much bigger clone lies one nucleotide off.

This receptor chain uses TRBV6-5 and TRBJ2-2, with the identity of the D gene unclear. The sequencing sample was made of PBMCs or T cells enriched from blood (not recorded which). This TCR was recovered from a young woman who had been exposed to COVID-19. CDR3 loop: CASSYQLNTGELFF. At the DNA level, the sequence is TGTGCCAGCAGTTACCAGTTGAACACCGGGGAGCTGTTTTTT.